This record looks at one T cell receptor (beta chain) sequence and its context. Per the study methods: Estimation of nucleated cell counts relied on the amplification of reference gene primers. Profiling relied on immunoSEQ multiplex PCR, and the TCRdb table lists in-frame clones only, not all of them. For V, J and clone size, that table is used; D and trimming come from the DNA. This sample carries 90,000 to 110,000 clones, about three quarters of them seen once, and the ten largest clones take approximately 19%. The CDR3 runs 16 residues. Germline loops: CDR1 SGHRS, CDR2 YFSETQ. V was trimmed by 0 bases and J by 0 bases, leaving 12 bases between them. The entry originates in a study of blood T cell repertoires in COVID-19. Across the study: Collection of acute and convalescent COVID-19 samples took place in the United States, Italy and Spain. T cells, B-cell-depleted T cells, or PBMCs supplied cDNA or gDNA.

Input material: peripheral blood. The V call is TRBV5-1, the J call TRBJ1-1; D is unclear. This receptor was taken from a woman between 70 and 85 years old with acute or convalescent COVID-19. As DNA, the CDR3 is TGCGCCAGCAGCTTGGCGCGGCATAACATGAACACTGAAGCTTTCTTT. Residues: CASSLARHNMNTEAFF.